This paragraph covers one T cell receptor beta chain sequence. Its antigen is unknown. Via MiXCR, TCRdb re-called the RT-PCR reads, giving one row per CDR3 protein. In the table there are around 790,000 distinct CDR3 sequences, roughly 20% of which are singletons. There are 15 residues in the CDR3. Looked up from germline, CDR1 is MNHEY and CDR2 is SVGEGT. With V trimmed by 6 bases and J by 7 bases, 10 bases remained unmatched. This sample was included in a study of response to subunit inactivated influenza vaccine. Findings of the study overall: Each seasonal flu vaccination may recruit only limited new T cells, authors suggested.

The V and J genes are TRBV6-2 or TRBV6-3 and TRBJ2-2, with 8 bases identical to TRBD2. The sequence was obtained from a man in his forties or fifties who received an inactivated influenza vaccine. Sequencing used PBMCs from blood, obtained less than 6 days after vaccination. The CDR3 DNA reads TGTGCCAGCAGGCAGAAGGGACTAGATGGCGGGGAGCTGTTTTTT. This encodes CASRQKGLDGGELFF.